Following are 26 T cell receptor beta chains from one sample sequenced in a study of T-cell reconstitution after alpha-beta-depleted transplantation in children. Unique molecular identifiers were incorporated during preparation of the TCRbeta library. Via MiXCR, TCRdb re-called the PCR reads, giving one row per CDR3 protein. In the table there are around 670,000 distinct CDR3 sequences, 10% to 15% of which are singletons. The sequencing here drew on PBMCs, taken before TCRalphabeta/CD19-depleted stem cell transplant. The receptors here all came from a girl aged 2 to 10 with congenital amegakaryocytic thrombocytopenia, due to receive a stem cell transplant.

This clonotype was seen ten or more times. CDR3 protein: CASVGSSLPSRFF. The CDR3 DNA reads TGTGCCAGCGTTGGGAGTTCCCTACCCAGTCGGTTCTTC. The gene calls are TRBV12-3 or TRBV12-4 and TRBJ2-1; possible D gene TRBD2, 5 bases. This CDR3 spans 13 amino acids. The V and J ends lost 8 bases and 15 bases respectively, with 23 bases between them.

This clonotype was recorded many times. This sequence joins TRBV10-3 and TRBJ1-1, with a possible D match to TRBD1 (6 bases). Trimming removed 7 bases at V and 0 bases at J, with 15 bases between. The CDR3 has 15 amino acids. Per germline, CDR1 ENHRY and CDR2 SYGVKD. Here the CDR3 reads CAITPDSLMNTEAFF. The CDR3 DNA reads as TGTGCCATCACTCCGGACAGCCTGATGAACACTGAAGCTTTCTTT.

This clonotype was counted only a few times. The rearrangement uses TRBV7-8 and TRBJ2-7; D call uncertain. V was cut by 2 bases and J by 5 bases, with 7 bases left in between. Germline loops: CDR1 SGHVS, CDR2 FQNEAQ. The CDR3 is 12 amino acids. The DNA of the CDR3 is TGTGCCAGCAGCTTATTTGACGACGAGCAGTACTTC. Protein product: CASSLFDDEQYF. The full variable domain, with the rest looked up from reference TRBV7-8 and TRBJ2-7, is GAGVSQSPRYKVAKRGQDVALRCDPISGHVSLFWYQQALGQGPEFLTYFQNEAQLDKSGLPSDRFFAERPEGSVSTLKIQRTQQEDSAVYLCASSLFDDEQYFGPGTRLTVT.

The V call is TRBV28, the J call TRBJ2-7, with 8 bases fitting TRBD2. The CDR3 consists of 11 residues. Germline lookup yields CDR1 MDHEN and CDR2 SYDVKM. J lost 3 bases, V lost 10 bases, and 2 bases had no gene match. The CDR3 coding sequence is TGTGCCACGAGCGGGGGCTACGAGCAGTACTTC. Protein sequence: CATSGGYEQYF.

This clonotype came up a few times. The gene calls are TRBV29-1 and TRBJ1-3; D remains unclear. Trimming removed 4 bases from V and 6 bases from J, with 10 bases in between. The CDR3 covers 12 residues. Germline CDR1 reads SQVTM; CDR2 reads ANQGSEA. The CDR3 DNA reads as TGCAGCGTTGGAGAGACTGTAAACACCATATATTTT. Residues: CSVGETVNTIYF.

This clonotype was found a few times. The chain combines TRBV7-2 with TRBJ1-1; D ambiguous. Germline V gives CDR1 SGHTA, CDR2 FQGNSA. This CDR3 contains 15 residues. V gave up 1 base and J gave up 1 base, with 10 bases separating them. CDR3 protein: CASSLGGLPNTEAFF. The CDR3 nucleotides read TGTGCCAGCAGCTTAGGAGGACTGCCGAACACTGAAGCTTTCTTT.

This rearrangement joins TRBV12-3 or TRBV12-4 to TRBJ1-5; D unclear. The ends were cut back, 0 bases at V and 0 bases at J, with 21 bases in the middle. This CDR3 spans 20 amino acids. The CDR3 bases are TGTGCCAGCAGTTTAGCTCCCGTCATACAGCTGGCGAATAGCAATCAGCCCCAGCATTTT. This encodes CASSLAPVIQLANSNQPQHF.

The chain employs TRBV6-2 or TRBV6-3 and TRBJ2-1; D not certain. In germline, CDR1 is MNHEY, CDR2 SVGEGT. This CDR3 spans 15 amino acids. The V end lost 5 bases, the J end lost 4 bases, and 15 bases lay between the germline ends. CDR3 in DNA: TGTGCCAGCAGTCAGCCCCGCGGTCTATACAATGAGCAGTTCTTC. The encoded protein is CASSQPRGLYNEQFF.

This clonotype was detected many times. The gene calls are TRBV20-1 and TRBJ2-6; no firm D call. This CDR3 region has 13 residues. Germline lookup yields CDR1 DFQATT and CDR2 SNEGSKA (reference sequence). Trimming shortened V by 0 bases and J by 2 bases, and 2 bases separated the two germline ends. The CDR3 nucleotides read TGCAGTGCTAGAGAAGCTGGGGCCAACGTCCTGACTTTC. It is translated as CSAREAGANVLTF.

In its sample, this clonotype was seen many times. J is TRBJ2-7 and V is TRBV11-2, with D maybe TRBD2 (5 bases). CDR1 and CDR2 from the germline V gene are SGHAT and FQNNGV. The CDR3 has 10 amino acids. CDR3 sequence: CIKEAYEQYF. The CDR3 DNA reads as TGTATCAAGGAGGCCTACGAGCAGTACTTC.

The table lists this clonotype with many counts. The CDR3 protein is CASAPGQGFPNEQFF. The CDR3 region has the DNA TGCGCCAGCGCACCGGGACAGGGGTTTCCCAATGAGCAGTTCTTC. The rearrangement links TRBV4-1 to TRBJ2-1; TRBD1 agrees at 10 bases. J was trimmed by 6 bases and V by 8 bases; bases with no gene match: 10. Per germline, CDR1 MGHRA and CDR2 YSYEKL. The length of the CDR3 is 15 residues.

This clonotype was found many times. The chain links TRBV20-1 to TRBJ2-2, with D possibly called TRBD1 or TRBD2 (5 bases each). The CDR3 sequence is 13 residues long. V lost 6 bases and J 4 bases, leaving 12 bases between the germline ends. Germline loops: CDR1 DFQATT, CDR2 SNEGSKA (reference sequence). CDR3 nucleotides: TGCAGTGCCGCACGGGACGTCACCGGGGAGCTGTTTTTT. This gives the protein CSAARDVTGELFF.

The chain employs TRBV6-5 and TRBJ1-4; maybe TRBD1 (5 bases). The CDR3 totals 15 residues. The germline CDR1 and CDR2 sequences are MNHEY and SVGAGI. V gave up 2 bases and J gave up 3 bases, with 10 bases separating them. CDR3 amino acids: CASSYGGLANEKLFF. The CDR3 region has the DNA TGTGCCAGCAGTTACGGGGGGTTGGCTAATGAAAAACTGTTTTTT.

This rearrangement joins TRBV20-1 to TRBJ2-3, with 10 bases that match TRBD2. The CDR3 has 18 amino acids. Germline loops: CDR1 DFQATT, CDR2 SNEGSKA (reference sequence). CDR3: CCSLGAGGPLWGTDTQYF. The CDR3 DNA is TGCTGCTCCCTCGGAGCGGGAGGGCCCCTCTGGGGCACAGATACGCAGTATTTT.

The table lists this clonotype with many counts. The chain carries TRBV29-1 and TRBJ2-5; 7 bases line up with TRBD2. CDR1 and CDR2 from the germline V gene are SQVTM and ANQGSEA. Trimming cost V 6 bases and J 3 bases; bases outside gene matches: 7. The CDR3 length is 13 residues. The CDR3 reads CSVASGVKETQYF. In DNA, the CDR3 is TGCAGCGTCGCTAGCGGCGTCAAAGAGACCCAGTACTTC.

This clonotype was detected ten times or more. V and J are TRBV7-9 and TRBJ2-5, with 7 bases lining up with TRBD2. The V segment lost 4 bases and the J segment 0 bases; nucleotides outside the gene matches: 5. Germline values: CDR1 SEHNR, CDR2 FQNEAQ (reference sequence). This CDR3 region has 15 residues. The CDR3 sequence: CASSYTSVYQETQYF. CDR3 DNA sequence: TGTGCCAGCAGCTACACTAGCGTCTACCAAGAGACCCAGTACTTC.

CDR3 coding DNA: TGTGCCAGCAGTTTCAGGCAGACGACCGGGGAGCTGTTTTTT. Protein: CASSFRQTTGELFF. The chain couples TRBV28 to TRBJ2-2; D not resolved. V was clipped by 3 bases and J by 5 bases, with 10 bases between them. Per the germline V gene, CDR1 is MDHEN and CDR2 is SYDVKM. The CDR3 loop spans 14 amino acids.

This clonotype was seen more than once but under ten times. This chain links TRBV18 with TRBJ2-3; D might be TRBD1 or TRBD2, each matching 5 bases. V was clipped by 2 bases and J by 4 bases, with 10 bases between them. The germline CDR1 and CDR2 sequences are KGHSH and LQKENI. This CDR3 spans 14 amino acids. CDR3: CASSPGGLADTQYF. CDR3 in DNA: TGTGCCAGCTCACCAGGGGGTCTCGCAGATACGCAGTATTTT.

This clonotype was recorded at least ten times. The chain uses TRBV12-3 or TRBV12-4 and TRBJ1-2; no clear D gene. The length of the CDR3 is 13 residues. V was clipped by 5 bases and J by 8 bases, with 15 bases between them. The CDR3 DNA follows: TGTGCCAGCAGTCTTACGGGCCCGAGAGGCTACACCTTC. This encodes CASSLTGPRGYTF.

The J gene is TRBJ1-2, the V gene TRBV5-5; D gene unclear. In germline, CDR1 is SGHKS, CDR2 YYEKEE (reference sequence). This CDR3 contains 11 residues. V lost 6 bases, J lost 6 bases, and 9 bases lay in between. In DNA, the CDR3 is TGTGCCAGCAATGGACGGGATGGCTACACCTTC. This translates into CASNGRDGYTF.

This clonotype was seen ten or more times. The chain is built from TRBV29-1 and TRBJ1-2; D gene unclear. V lost 1 base to trimming and J lost 3 bases, with 6 bases between them. The CDR3 runs to 12 residues. Germline V gives CDR1 SQVTM, CDR2 ANQGSEA. The CDR3: CSVEARHYGYTF. As DNA, the CDR3 is TGCAGCGTTGAAGCCCGTCACTATGGCTACACCTTC.

This clonotype was seen only once. The V gene is TRBV5-1, the J gene TRBJ1-1; 9 bases map to TRBD1. J was trimmed by 6 bases and V by 1 base; bases with no gene match: 7. This CDR3 contains 15 residues. Germline-derived CDR1 and CDR2 are SGHRS and YFSETQ. The CDR3 nucleotides are TGCGCCAGCAGCTTGTTTCTGGGACAGGGCTCTGAAGCTTTCTTT. This encodes CASSLFLGQGSEAFF.

This clonotype was observed a few times. The chain has TRBV5-1 and TRBJ1-6; the match to TRBD1 covers 12 bases. Germline loops: CDR1 SGHRS, CDR2 YFSETQ. The V segment lost 4 bases and the J segment 10 bases; nucleotides outside the gene matches: 6. There are 15 residues in the CDR3. CDR3 amino acids: CASSLPGQGASPLHF. The DNA for the CDR3 is TGCGCCAGCAGCCTACCGGGACAGGGGGCATCACCCCTCCACTTT.

This clonotype was counted at least ten times. The V call is TRBV2, the J call TRBJ2-3, with D perhaps matching TRBD1 (5 bases). The CDR3 runs 13 residues. V was pared by 3 bases and J by 3 bases, with 7 bases between. CDR1 and CDR2 (germline): SNHLY, FYNNEI. The CDR3 DNA reads as TGTGCCAGCAGTGAGACAGAAACAGATACGCAGTATTTT. It specifies CASSETETDTQYF.

The V and J genes are TRBV5-1 and TRBJ2-5; tentative D call: TRBD1 (5 bases). The germline V and J ends were trimmed by 3 bases and 5 bases, with 11 bases remaining between them. CDR1 and CDR2 from the germline V gene are SGHRS and YFSETQ. The CDR3 runs 13 residues. In nucleotides, the CDR3 is TGCGCCAGCAGCTGGGGCCCAAGGGAGACCCAGTACTTC. Its translation is CASSWGPRETQYF.

This clonotype occurred many times. V is TRBV5-1 and J is TRBJ1-1; D perhaps matches TRBD1 (6 bases). The CDR3 is 14 residues long. Germline values: CDR1 SGHRS, CDR2 YFSETQ. V gave up 2 bases and J gave up 2 bases, with 10 bases separating them. Written as DNA, the CDR3 is TGCGCCAGCAGCTTCAGGGGACTAAACACTGAAGCTTTCTTT. As protein: CASSFRGLNTEAFF.